This TCR beta chain was profiled in a study of OX40 agonist ivuxolimab in advanced cancers. Across the study: Mean age around 64 years, range about 20 to 79; 82.7% male. Checkpoint inhibitors had been given previously to roughly 40% of patients. Partial response was recorded in three patients: one hepatocellular carcinoma and two cutaneous melanoma cases.

Using immunoSEQ multiplex PCR, the repertoire was profiled, and TCRdb retains in-frame clones only, with some absent. The table lists some 76,000 clones, over 70% of them singletons. Trimming cost V 3 bases and J 7 bases; bases outside gene matches: 9. The CDR3 is made up of 16 amino acids. In germline, CDR1 is LNHDA, CDR2 SQIVND (reference sequence). This clone was found once. J is TRBJ2-1 and V is TRBV19; 10 bases agree with TRBD1. The clonotype comes from an adult with an advanced solid tumor such as melanoma, head and neck, liver or kidney cancer. Material: CD4+ or CD8+ T cells sorted from blood, obtained in a trial of the OX40 agonist ivuxolimab. CDR3 region: CASSIPGTGVRNEQFF. CDR3 bases: TGTGCCAGTAGTATCCCGGGGACAGGGGTAAGAAATGAGCAGTTCTTC.